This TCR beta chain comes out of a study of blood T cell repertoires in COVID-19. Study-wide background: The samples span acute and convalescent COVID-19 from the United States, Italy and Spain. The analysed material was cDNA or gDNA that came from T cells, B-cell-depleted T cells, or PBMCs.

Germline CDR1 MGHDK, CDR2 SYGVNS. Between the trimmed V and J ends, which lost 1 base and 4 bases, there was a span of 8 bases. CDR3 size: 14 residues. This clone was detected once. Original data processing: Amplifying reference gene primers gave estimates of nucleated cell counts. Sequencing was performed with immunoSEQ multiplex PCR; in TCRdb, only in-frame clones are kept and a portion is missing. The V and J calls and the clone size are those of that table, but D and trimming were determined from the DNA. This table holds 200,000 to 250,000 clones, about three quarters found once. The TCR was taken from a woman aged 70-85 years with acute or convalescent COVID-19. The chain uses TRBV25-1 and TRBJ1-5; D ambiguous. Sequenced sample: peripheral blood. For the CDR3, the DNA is TGTGCCAGCAGTGAATCCAGTATTAATCAGCCCCAGCATTTT. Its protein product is CASSESSINQPQHF.